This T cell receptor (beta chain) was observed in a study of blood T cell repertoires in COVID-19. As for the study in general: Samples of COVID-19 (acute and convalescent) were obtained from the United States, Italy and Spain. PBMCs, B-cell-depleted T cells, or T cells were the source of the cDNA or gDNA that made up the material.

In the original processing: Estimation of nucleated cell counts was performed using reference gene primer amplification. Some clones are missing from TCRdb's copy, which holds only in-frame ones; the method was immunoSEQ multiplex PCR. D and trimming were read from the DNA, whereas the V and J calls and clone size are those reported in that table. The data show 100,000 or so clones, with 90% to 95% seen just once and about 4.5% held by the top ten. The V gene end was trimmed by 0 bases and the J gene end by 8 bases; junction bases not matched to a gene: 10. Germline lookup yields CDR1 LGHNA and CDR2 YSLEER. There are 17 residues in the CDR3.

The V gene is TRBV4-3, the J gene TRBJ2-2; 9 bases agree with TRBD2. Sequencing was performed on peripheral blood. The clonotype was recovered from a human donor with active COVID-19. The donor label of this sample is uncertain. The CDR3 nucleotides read TGCGCCAGCAGCCAAGATGTCGGGACTAGCTTTTTTGGGGAGCTGTTTTTT. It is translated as CASSQDVGTSFFGELFF.